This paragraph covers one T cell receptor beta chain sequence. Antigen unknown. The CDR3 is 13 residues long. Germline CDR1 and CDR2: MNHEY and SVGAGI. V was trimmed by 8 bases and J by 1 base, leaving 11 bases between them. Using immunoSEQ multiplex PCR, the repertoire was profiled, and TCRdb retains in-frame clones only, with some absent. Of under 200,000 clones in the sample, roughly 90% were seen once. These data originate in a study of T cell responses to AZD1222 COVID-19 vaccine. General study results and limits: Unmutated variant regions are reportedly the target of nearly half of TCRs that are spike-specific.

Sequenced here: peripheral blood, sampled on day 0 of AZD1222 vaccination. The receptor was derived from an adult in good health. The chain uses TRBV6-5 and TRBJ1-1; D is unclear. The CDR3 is CASGNWGNTEAFF. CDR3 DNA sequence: TGTGCCAGCGGTAATTGGGGGAACACTGAAGCTTTCTTT.